A single sample gave rise to the 26 T cell receptor beta chains below, sequenced in a study of graft-versus-host responses after intestinal transplantation. Assay: immunoSEQ multiplex PCR; the TCRdb copy retains only in-frame clones and omits some. The table records 75,000 to 100,000 clones, 86% of them present only once. This specimen was PBMCs, taken 255 days after intestinal transplant. The receptors stem from a human patient who received an intestinal transplant, so some T cells may come from the graft donor.

This sequence joins TRBV11-3 and TRBJ2-5; perhaps D is TRBD1 or TRBD2 (5 bases each). V lost 1 base and J 4 bases, leaving 10 bases between the germline ends. CDR1 is SGHNT and CDR2 is YENEEA in the germline V gene. This CDR3 region has 14 residues. This chain's CDR3 is CASSLAGAGETQYF. The CDR3 DNA is TGTGCCAGCAGCTTAGCCGGGGCAGGAGAGACCCAGTACTTC.

This chain joins TRBV6-1 and TRBJ2-7, with D maybe TRBD1 (6 bases). From germline, CDR1 is MNHNS and CDR2 SASEGT. This CDR3 has 13 amino acids. Trimming stripped 2 bases from V and 3 bases from J, with 8 bases between. DNA of the CDR3: TGTGCCAGCAGTGAACACAGGGTCTACGAGCAGTACTTC. It yields the protein CASSEHRVYEQYF.

The chain recombines TRBV27 with TRBJ2-1, with D perhaps being TRBD1 or TRBD2 (5 bases each). Trimming removed 2 bases at V and 6 bases at J, with 11 bases between. Germline V gene data show CDR1 as MNHEY and CDR2 as SMNVEV (reference sequence). The CDR3 runs to 14 residues. The CDR3 region is CASSLGGYLNEQFF. The CDR3 DNA reads as TGTGCCAGCAGTTTAGGGGGTTACCTCAATGAGCAGTTCTTC.

Concerning this clone: Other nucleotide sequences from this sample produce the same CDR3. The rearrangement joins TRBV6-5 to TRBJ2-3; possible D gene TRBD1, 5 bases. V was pared by 6 bases and J by 4 bases, with 14 bases between. The CDR3 length is 14 residues. The germline V gene has CDR1 MNHEY and CDR2 SVGAGI. The CDR3 loop is CASRRQGRPDTQYF. CDR3 DNA: TGTGCCAGCAGACGGCAGGGCCGTCCAGATACGCAGTATTTT.

The gene calls are TRBV9 and TRBJ2-2; tentative D call: TRBD1 (6 bases). The CDR3 totals 19 residues. Trimming took off 4 bases at V and 2 bases at J, with 24 bases between the two ends. Germline CDR1 reads SGDLS; CDR2 reads YYNGEE. The CDR3 region has the DNA TGTGCCAGCAGCCACGTAGCCCCCGGTTGGGGGCGTAACACCGGGGAGCTGTTTTTT. Translated: CASSHVAPGWGRNTGELFF.

The gene calls are TRBV27 and TRBJ2-1, with 16 bases matching TRBD2. V was pared by 8 bases and J by 2 bases, with 9 bases of the junction left unmatched. The CDR3 spans 18 residues. CDR1 is MNHEY and CDR2 is SMNVEV in the germline V gene (reference sequence). The CDR3 protein is CASHTGTSGRAPYNEQFF. The CDR3 DNA reads TGTGCCAGCCACACCGGGACTAGCGGGAGGGCCCCCTACAATGAGCAGTTCTTC.

The chain combines TRBV19 with TRBJ2-5, with D perhaps matching TRBD2 (6 bases). V was shortened by 3 bases and J by 10 bases, with 12 bases between the two germline ends. The CDR3 length is 12 residues. Germline V gene data show CDR1 as LNHDA and CDR2 as SQIVND (reference sequence). The CDR3 DNA reads TGTGCCAGTAGTATGGTAGGGGAGGACCAGTACTTC. It is translated as CASSMVGEDQYF.

The rearrangement joins TRBV28 to TRBJ1-5; D gene unclear. V was trimmed by 3 bases and J by 5 bases, leaving 8 bases between them. Germline V lookup: CDR1 MDHEN, CDR2 SYDVKM. CDR3 length: 13 amino acids. The CDR3 reads CASSFAPHQPQHF. The CDR3, as DNA: TGTGCCAGCAGTTTCGCTCCCCATCAGCCCCAGCATTTT. Full variable domain (remainder filled in from reference TRBV28 and TRBJ1-5): DVKVTQSSRYLVKRTGEKVFLECVQDMDHENMFWYRQDPGLGLRLIYFSYDVKMKEKGDIPEGYSVSREKKERFSLILESASTNQTSMYLCASSFAPHQPQHFGDGTRLSIL.

V gene TRBV28 combines with J gene TRBJ2-7; tentatively, D is TRBD1 (7 bases). Between the trimmed V and J ends, which lost 6 bases and 3 bases, there was a span of 12 bases. The CDR3 extends over 13 amino acids. Germline lookup yields CDR1 MDHEN and CDR2 SYDVKM. The CDR3 region has the DNA TGTGCCAGCAGCCAGGGGGAGGACTACGAGCAGTACTTC. This codes for CASSQGEDYEQYF. Filled out from reference TRBV28 and TRBJ2-7, the complete variable domain reads DVKVTQSSRYLVKRTGEKVFLECVQDMDHENMFWYRQDPGLGLRLIYFSYDVKMKEKGDIPEGYSVSREKKERFSLILESASTNQTSMYLCASSQGEDYEQYFGPGTRLTVT.

The rearrangement joins TRBV7-6 to TRBJ2-7, with D perhaps TRBD1 or TRBD2 (5 bases each). Trimming cost V 8 bases and J 5 bases, with 22 bases left between them. The CDR3 has 15 amino acids. Germline lookup yields CDR1 SGHVS and CDR2 FNYEAQ. This chain's CDR3 is CASSEGWGGRDEQYF. The CDR3 DNA sequence: TGTGCCAGCTCCGAGGGGTGGGGCGGCAGGGACGAGCAGTACTTC.

The genes are TRBV15 and TRBJ1-6; weak D call: TRBD1 (5 bases). The CDR3 contains 14 residues. Germline CDR1 is LNHNV and CDR2 is YYDKDF (reference sequence). The V and J ends lost 0 bases and 10 bases respectively, with 10 bases between them. The chain's CDR3 is CATSREGRESPLHF. Here the CDR3 DNA reads TGTGCCACCAGCAGAGAGGGGCGAGAATCACCCCTCCACTTT.

This chain uses TRBV7-8 with TRBJ1-4; 8 bases align to TRBD1. There are 16 residues in the CDR3. Germline CDR1 is SGHVS and CDR2 is FQNEAQ. The V segment lost 1 base and the J segment 8 bases; nucleotides outside the gene matches: 9. The CDR3 sequence is CASSLGDQGASEKLFF. CDR3 coding DNA: TGTGCCAGCAGCTTAGGGGACCAGGGGGCTTCGGAAAAACTGTTTTTT.

The V call is TRBV5-1, the J call TRBJ2-1; 11 nucleotides align to TRBD2. The V gene's germline CDR1 is SGHRS and CDR2 YFSETQ. Unmatched junction bases numbered 4, after V lost 0 bases and J lost 8 bases. The length of the CDR3 is 15 residues. The CDR3 sequence: CASSLGLAGGDEQFF. CDR3 sequence (DNA): TGCGCCAGCAGCTTGGGGCTAGCGGGGGGAGATGAGCAGTTCTTC.

The rearrangement uses TRBV27 and TRBJ1-3; D gene uncertain. Per the germline V gene, CDR1 is MNHEY and CDR2 is SMNVEV (reference sequence). The CDR3 has 15 residues. Trimming pared 3 bases from V and 0 bases from J, leaving 9 bases between. The CDR3 region has the DNA TGTGCCAGCAGTTTCGTCTCCCTCTCTGGAAACACCATATATTTT. The encoded protein is CASSFVSLSGNTIYF.

The J gene is TRBJ2-7, the V gene TRBV11-2; D is undetermined. Trimming shortened V by 5 bases and J by 3 bases, and 5 bases separated the two germline ends. The CDR3 is 11 amino acids. CDR1 is SGHAT and CDR2 is FQNNGV in the germline V gene. The CDR3 loop is CASSPDYEQYF. In nucleotides, the CDR3 is TGTGCCAGCAGCCCCGACTACGAGCAGTACTTC.

In its sample, this clone was seen a few times. V gene TRBV6-5 combines with J gene TRBJ1-2; TRBD1 might be the D (5 bases). V was pared by 2 bases and J by 4 bases, with 11 bases between. In germline, CDR1 is MNHEY, CDR2 SVGAGI. This CDR3 comprises 14 residues. The CDR3 spells CASSYGTEGYGYTF. The CDR3 DNA reads as TGTGCCAGCAGTTACGGGACTGAAGGCTATGGCTACACCTTC.

The chain has TRBV5-1 and TRBJ1-1; D might be TRBD1 (5 bases). The CDR3 is 15 residues long. V lost 4 bases to trimming and J lost 2 bases, with 15 bases between them. In germline, CDR1 is SGHRS, CDR2 YFSETQ. CDR3 DNA sequence: TGCGCCAGCAGCCACGGTCGGGGCCCAAACACTGAAGCTTTCTTT. As protein: CASSHGRGPNTEAFF.

The CDR3 region has the DNA TGTGCCAGCAGACCCCCGGGACTAGCGAACGAGCAGTACTTC. It yields the protein CASRPPGLANEQYF. The gene calls are TRBV28 and TRBJ2-7; 10 bases fit TRBD2. The CDR3 extends over 14 amino acids. The J segment lost 5 bases and the V segment lost 6 bases, leaving 7 bases of the junction unmatched. Per germline, CDR1 MDHEN and CDR2 SYDVKM.

The CDR3 nucleotides are TGTGCCAGCTCGCTGCTAGGGTCCTACAATGAGCAGTTCTTC. It is translated as CASSLLGSYNEQFF. The chain is built from TRBV28 and TRBJ2-1; D not certain. Trimming removed 8 bases at V and 1 base at J, with 12 bases between. Looked up from germline, CDR1 is MDHEN and CDR2 is SYDVKM. This CDR3 contains 14 residues. The full variable domain, with the rest looked up from reference TRBV28 and TRBJ2-1, is DVKVTQSSRYLVKRTGEKVFLECVQDMDHENMFWYRQDPGLGLRLIYFSYDVKMKEKGDIPEGYSVSREKKERFSLILESASTNQTSMYLCASSLLGSYNEQFFGPGTRLTVL.

The chain couples TRBV27 to TRBJ2-7, with D perhaps matching TRBD2 (5 bases). Germline V gene sequence: CDR1 MNHEY, CDR2 SMNVEV (reference sequence). Trimming stripped 6 bases from V and 2 bases from J, with 14 bases between. The CDR3 runs to 14 residues. The CDR3 region is CASREGGLPYEQYF. CDR3 nucleotides: TGTGCCAGCAGGGAAGGTGGACTGCCCTACGAGCAGTACTTC.

V gene TRBV15 combines with J gene TRBJ2-7, with D possibly called TRBD1 or TRBD2 (6 bases each). Germline-derived CDR1 and CDR2 are LNHNV and YYDKDF (reference sequence). Between the trimmed V and J ends, which lost 0 bases and 4 bases, there was a span of 10 bases. CDR3 length: 14 residues. The chain's CDR3 is CATSRDGGPYEQYF. CDR3 DNA sequence: TGTGCCACCAGCAGAGATGGGGGGCCTTACGAGCAGTACTTC.

This clone came up a few times. V is TRBV6-1 and J is TRBJ2-7; D is tentatively TRBD1 or TRBD2 (5 bases each). Germline values: CDR1 MNHNS, CDR2 SASEGT. This CDR3 has 13 residues. The ends were cut back, 6 bases at V and 2 bases at J, with 11 bases in the middle. This CDR3 is CASRGTYTYEQYV. CDR3 nucleotide sequence: TGTGCCAGCAGAGGGACCTATACCTACGAGCAGTACGTC.

This clone was seen only once. The chain couples TRBV5-4 to TRBJ2-5, with D perhaps TRBD1 (5 bases). Deletions cut 4 bases from V and 2 bases from J, with 6 bases between. The germline gives CDR1 SGHNT, CDR2 YYREEE (reference sequence). The CDR3 is 12 amino acids. CDR3 loop: CASSAGQETQYF. CDR3 in DNA: TGTGCCAGCAGCGCAGGGCAAGAGACCCAGTACTTC.

The V call is TRBV2, the J call TRBJ1-5; D may be TRBD1 (5 bases). The CDR3 has 13 amino acids. Trimming cost V 6 bases and J 1 base, with 7 bases left between them. CDR1 is SNHLY and CDR2 is FYNNEI in the germline V gene. The CDR3 region has the DNA TGTGCCAGCAGCCGGGACAGCAATCAGCCCCAGCATTTT. The encoded protein is CASSRDSNQPQHF.

The chain carries TRBV5-4 and TRBJ2-7; TRBD2 matches 7 bases. The CDR3 spans 13 residues. V was pared by 0 bases and J by 12 bases, with 9 bases of the junction left unmatched. Germline CDR1 and CDR2: SGHNT and YYREEE (reference sequence). CDR3 sequence reads: CASSLDTGRGVYF. CDR3 in DNA: TGTGCCAGCAGCTTGGATACAGGTCGGGGGGTGTACTTC.

The V gene is TRBV28, the J gene TRBJ1-1, with a possible D match to TRBD1 (6 bases). V was shortened by 10 bases and J by 0 bases, with 18 bases between the two germline ends. The CDR3 runs 15 residues. CDR1 and CDR2 (germline): MDHEN, SYDVKM. The CDR3 DNA follows: TGTGCCACCTACCCCGGGACACATATGAACACTGAAGCTTTCTTT. It encodes CATYPGTHMNTEAFF.